This T cell receptor (beta chain) was obtained from a study of blood T cell repertoires in COVID-19. Study-level background: COVID-19 samples collected from the United States, Italy and Spain covered acute and convalescent phases.

Study processing details: Estimation of nucleated cell counts was performed using reference gene primer amplification. Assay used: immunoSEQ multiplex PCR; TCRdb lists only in-frame clones, some missing. The V and J calls and clone size were taken over from that table, and D and trimming were inferred from the DNA. The sample lists a few hundred thousand clones; approximately 89% were seen once. CDR3 length equals 14 residues. Germline CDR1 reads SGHNT; CDR2 reads YYREEE (reference sequence). V lost 4 bases, J lost 1 base, and 12 bases lay in between. The sample consisted of peripheral blood. J is TRBJ2-7 and V is TRBV5-4; perhaps TRBD1 as D (6 bases). This sequence originates from a woman aged 55 to 70 with COVID-19, enrolled during active disease. The CDR3 nucleotides read TGTGCCAGCAGCCCCGACAGGAGATCCTACGAGCAGTACTTC. Translation: CASSPDRRSYEQYF.